This T cell receptor (beta chain) came from a study of regulatory T cells in long-lasting Graves disease. Overall study results and limits: Newly diagnosed Graves' patients exceeded persistent ones in TCR diversity. TRBV28 was favored in persistent disease, as were TRBJ1-2 and TRBJ2-5.

Time point meaning: persistent/refractory GD, antithyroid drugs over 5 years with positive TRAb. PBMC-derived RNA was used for the TCR library. One endocrinology department in Xi'an, China, was where patients came from. In this sample, this clonotype turned up a few times. Its antigen is not known. Sequencing libraries for TCR beta were prepared with iRepertoire HTBI primers and Arm-PCR of CDR3 regions. TCRdb used MiXCR to reprocess the multiplex PCR reads, holding one entry per CDR3 protein. The sample records more than 650,000 distinct CDR3 sequences, around 32% being singletons. Germline V gives CDR1 SGHVT, CDR2 SQSDAQ. This CDR3 is built from 16 residues. The ends were cut back, 5 bases at V and 0 bases at J, with 17 bases in the middle.

The chain recombines TRBV7-4 with TRBJ2-7; perhaps TRBD2 as D (6 bases). The sequenced sample was peripheral blood mononuclear cells (PBMCs), obtained when the disease was refractory, from a patient treated with antithyroid drugs. The TCR originated in a female donor with Graves disease. CDR3 in amino acids: CASSPPGGGYSYEQYF. CDR3 nucleotide sequence: TGTGCCAGCAGCCCCCCTGGGGGAGGTTACTCCTACGAGCAGTACTTC.